The sequence of this TCR beta chain was determined in a study of cytomegalovirus exposure and HLA in healthy donors. General study points: Indistinguishability led to the exclusion of some V segments, TRBV6-2 and TRBV6-3 included. In a later analysis, HLA-C alleles had the fewest associated TCRs, DRB1 alleles the most.

Both 60 Vbeta primers and 13 Jbeta primers went into the PCR. Method: immunoSEQ multiplex PCR; TCRdb's copy keeps in-frame clones and lacks some. The table lists roughly 150,000 clones, 70% to 80% of them singletons. Looked up from germline, CDR1 is SGHRS and CDR2 is YFSETQ. J gave up 5 bases and V 3 bases, and 9 bases lay outside the gene matches. The CDR3 extends over 16 amino acids. About this clone: Its antigen is as yet unknown.

This clonotype originated in a middle-aged woman in good health and CMV-seronegative. The genes are TRBV5-1 and TRBJ2-5, with 11 positions matching TRBD1. The sample consisted of PBMCs. The CDR3 reads CASSSTGTGGTETQYF. CDR3 nucleotide sequence: TGCGCCAGCAGCTCAACGGGGACAGGGGGAACGGAGACCCAGTACTTC.